Below, 5 T cell receptor beta chains from the same sample are listed, as sequenced in a study of lymphopenia after photon versus proton radiotherapy. Data came from immunoSEQ multiplex PCR; TCRdb stores just in-frame clones and leaves some out. The sample lists 70,000 or so clones, roughly 90% occurring once. Material: peripheral blood, obtained from a patient treated with photon-based radiotherapy. The receptors were gathered from a woman aged 40 to 55 with cholangiocarcinoma.

The CDR3 bases are TGTGCCATCAGTGACGGCCAGGGTTCCTATAATTCACCCCTCCACTTT. Its protein is CAISDGQGSYNSPLHF. The J gene is TRBJ1-6, the V gene TRBV10-3; the D gene is possibly TRBD1 (5 bases). V was shortened by 3 bases and J by 1 base, with 10 bases between the two germline ends. This CDR3 contains 16 residues. Germline V gives CDR1 ENHRY, CDR2 SYGVKD.

The V call is TRBV5-6, the J call TRBJ2-7; 9 nucleotides line up with TRBD1. The CDR3 sequence is 15 residues long. The V and J ends lost 5 bases and 3 bases, in that order; junction bases with no gene match: 9. Germline loops: CDR1 SGHDT, CDR2 YYEEEE. As DNA, the CDR3 is TGTGCCAGCAGTCCACCCTGGACAGGGGTCTACGAGCAGTACTTC. Amino acid sequence: CASSPPWTGVYEQYF.

The V call is TRBV28, the J call TRBJ2-1, with 9 nucleotides matching TRBD2. CDR3 size: 14 residues. Germline V CDR1 and CDR2: MDHEN, SYDVKM. J was trimmed by 5 bases and V by 6 bases; bases with no gene match: 5. CDR3: CASRGGGAHNEQFF. The CDR3 region has the DNA TGTGCCAGCAGGGGCGGGGGGGCCCACAATGAGCAGTTCTTC.

The chain has TRBV30 and TRBJ1-2; the D gene is possibly TRBD1 (5 bases). Germline-derived CDR1 and CDR2 are GTSNPN and SVGIG (reference sequence). V was shortened by 0 bases and J by 3 bases, with 11 bases between the two germline ends. The CDR3 spans 14 residues. CDR3 DNA sequence: TGTGCCTGGAGTGTAGACAGTTTTGACTATGGCTACACCTTC. Protein product: CAWSVDSFDYGYTF.

V gene TRBV30 combines with J gene TRBJ2-5, with D possibly TRBD1 on 6 matching bases. Germline values: CDR1 GTSNPN, CDR2 SVGIG (reference sequence). The CDR3 totals 14 residues. V was clipped by 0 bases and J by 5 bases, with 13 bases between them. The CDR3 DNA sequence: TGTGCCTGGAGTGTACTAGGGGGTTCGGAGACCCAGTACTTC. The encoded protein is CAWSVLGGSETQYF.